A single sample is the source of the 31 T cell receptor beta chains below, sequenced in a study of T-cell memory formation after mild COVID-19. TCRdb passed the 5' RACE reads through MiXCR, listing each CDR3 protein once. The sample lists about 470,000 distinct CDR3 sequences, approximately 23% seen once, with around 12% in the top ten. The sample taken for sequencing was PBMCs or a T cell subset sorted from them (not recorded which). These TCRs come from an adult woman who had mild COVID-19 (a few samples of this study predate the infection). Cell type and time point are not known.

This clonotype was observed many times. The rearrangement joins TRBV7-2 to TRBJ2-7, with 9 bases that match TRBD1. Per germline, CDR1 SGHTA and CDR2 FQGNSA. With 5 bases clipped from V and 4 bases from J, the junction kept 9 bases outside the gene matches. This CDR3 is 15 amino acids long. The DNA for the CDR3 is TGTGCCAGCAGCGTAAGCCCGGGACAGGGATACGAGCAGTACTTC. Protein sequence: CASSVSPGQGYEQYF.

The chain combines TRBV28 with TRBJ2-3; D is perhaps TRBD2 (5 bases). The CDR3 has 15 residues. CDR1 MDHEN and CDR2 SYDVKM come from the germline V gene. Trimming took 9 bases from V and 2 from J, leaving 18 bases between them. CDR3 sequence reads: CASGLGWSDTDTQYF. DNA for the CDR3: TGTGCCAGTGGACTGGGGTGGTCAGACACAGATACGCAGTATTTT.

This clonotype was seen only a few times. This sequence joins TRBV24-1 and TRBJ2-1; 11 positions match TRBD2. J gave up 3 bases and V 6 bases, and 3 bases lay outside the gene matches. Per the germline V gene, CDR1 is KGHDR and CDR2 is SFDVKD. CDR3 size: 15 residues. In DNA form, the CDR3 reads TGTGCCACCAGTCCTAGCGGGAGGATCTACAATGAGCAGTTCTTC. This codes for CATSPSGRIYNEQFF.

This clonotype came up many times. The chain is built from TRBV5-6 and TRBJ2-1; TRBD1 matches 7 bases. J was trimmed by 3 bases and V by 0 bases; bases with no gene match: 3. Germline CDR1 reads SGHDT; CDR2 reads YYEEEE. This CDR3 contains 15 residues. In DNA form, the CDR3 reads TGTGCCAGCAGCTTGGGAGGGGGCGTCTACAATGAGCAGTTCTTC. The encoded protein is CASSLGGGVYNEQFF.

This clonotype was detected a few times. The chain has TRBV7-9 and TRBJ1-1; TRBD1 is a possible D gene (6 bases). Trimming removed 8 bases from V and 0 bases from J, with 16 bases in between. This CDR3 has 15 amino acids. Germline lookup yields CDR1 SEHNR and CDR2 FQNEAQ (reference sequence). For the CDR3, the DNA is TGTGCCAGCGGGGGCGGGGGCGCCATGAACACTGAAGCTTTCTTT. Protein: CASGGGGAMNTEAFF.

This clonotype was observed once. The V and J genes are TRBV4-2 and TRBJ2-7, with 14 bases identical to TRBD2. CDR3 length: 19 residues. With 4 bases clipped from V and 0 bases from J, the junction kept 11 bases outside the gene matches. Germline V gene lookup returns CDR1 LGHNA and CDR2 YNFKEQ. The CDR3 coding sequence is TGTGCCAGCAGCCTAGGTCTGACTAGCGGGGGGGCAATCTCCTACGAGCAGTACTTC. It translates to CASSLGLTSGGAISYEQYF.

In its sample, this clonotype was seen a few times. CDR3 loop: CASSFGLAGVGDTQYF. The CDR3 nucleotides are TGCGCCAGCAGCTTCGGACTAGCGGGAGTTGGAGATACGCAGTATTTT. The V gene is TRBV5-1, the J gene TRBJ2-3, with 13 positions matching TRBD2. From germline, CDR1 is SGHRS and CDR2 YFSETQ. CDR3 size: 16 residues. J gave up 5 bases and V 2 bases, and 5 bases lay outside the gene matches.

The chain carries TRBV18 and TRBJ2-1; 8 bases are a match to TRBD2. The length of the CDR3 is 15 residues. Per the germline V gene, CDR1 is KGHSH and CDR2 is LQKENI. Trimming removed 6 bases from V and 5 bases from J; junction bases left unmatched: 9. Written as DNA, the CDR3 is TGTGCCAGCTCCGGGGGGGCCGGGATGAACAATGAGCAGTTCTTC. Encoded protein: CASSGGAGMNNEQFF.

The CDR3 DNA reads TGTGCCAGCTCACCACGGACAGGGGTTGGAGATACGCAGTATTTT. Protein product: CASSPRTGVGDTQYF. V and J are TRBV18 and TRBJ2-3; 9 bases agree with TRBD1. V shed 1 base and J 5 bases; nucleotides not matched to a gene: 4. This CDR3 is 15 amino acids long. CDR1 and CDR2 (germline): KGHSH, LQKENI.

The CDR3 protein is CASSLSGSHEQYF. Here the CDR3 DNA reads TGTGCCAGCAGTTTATCGGGGAGCCACGAGCAGTACTTC. The chain is built from TRBV27 and TRBJ2-7; weak D call: TRBD2 (5 bases). Trimming removed 0 bases from V and 5 bases from J, with 8 bases in between. Per germline, CDR1 MNHEY and CDR2 SMNVEV (reference sequence). CDR3 length: 13 residues.

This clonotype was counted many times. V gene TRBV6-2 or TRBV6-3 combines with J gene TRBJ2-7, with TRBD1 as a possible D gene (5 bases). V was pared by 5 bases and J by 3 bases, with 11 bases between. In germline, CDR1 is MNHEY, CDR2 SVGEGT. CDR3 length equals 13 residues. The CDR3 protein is CASSRGQGYEQYF. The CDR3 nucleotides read TGTGCCAGCAGTCGAGGACAAGGCTACGAGCAGTACTTC.

The CDR3 protein is CSARDPGPTFQLQYF. The DNA for the CDR3 is TGCAGTGCTAGAGATCCAGGACCCACCTTCCAATTACAGTACTTC. The chain recombines TRBV20-1 with TRBJ2-7; D is unresolved. The CDR3 runs 15 residues. The V gene lost 0 bases and the J gene lost 10 bases, with 22 bases spanning the gap. The germline V gene has CDR1 DFQATT and CDR2 SNEGSKA (reference sequence).

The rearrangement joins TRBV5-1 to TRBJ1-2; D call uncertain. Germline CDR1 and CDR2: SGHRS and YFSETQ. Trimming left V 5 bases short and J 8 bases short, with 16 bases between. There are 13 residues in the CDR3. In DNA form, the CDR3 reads TGCGCCAGCAGTGACGGAGATTGGAGAGGCTACACCTTC. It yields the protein CASSDGDWRGYTF.

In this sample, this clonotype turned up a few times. CDR3 sequence: CASSHRLAITQYF. The CDR3 coding sequence is TGTGCCAGCAGCCACAGACTAGCGATTACGCAGTATTTT. V gene TRBV7-9 combines with J gene TRBJ2-3, with 8 bases fitting TRBD2. With V trimmed by 5 bases and J by 8 bases, 6 bases remained unmatched. CDR1 is SEHNR, CDR2 FQNEAQ, per germline (reference sequence). The CDR3 consists of 13 residues.

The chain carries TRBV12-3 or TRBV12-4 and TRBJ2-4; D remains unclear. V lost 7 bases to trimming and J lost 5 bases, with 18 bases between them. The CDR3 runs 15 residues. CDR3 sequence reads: CASTPLATYENIQYF. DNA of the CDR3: TGTGCCAGCACTCCATTGGCCACTTACGAAAACATTCAGTACTTC.

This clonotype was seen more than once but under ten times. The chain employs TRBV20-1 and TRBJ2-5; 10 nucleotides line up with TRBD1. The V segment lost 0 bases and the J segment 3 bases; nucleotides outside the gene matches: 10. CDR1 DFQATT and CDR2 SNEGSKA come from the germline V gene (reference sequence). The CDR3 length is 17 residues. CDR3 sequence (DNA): TGCAGTGCTAGAGATCTTGCCGTGACAGGGGGCGAAGAGACCCAGTACTTC. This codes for CSARDLAVTGGEETQYF.

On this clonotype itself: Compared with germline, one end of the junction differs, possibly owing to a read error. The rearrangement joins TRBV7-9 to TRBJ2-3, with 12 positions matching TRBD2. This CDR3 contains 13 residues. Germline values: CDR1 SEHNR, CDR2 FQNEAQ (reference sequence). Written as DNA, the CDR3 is TGTGCCAGCAGCTTCCGTACTAGCGGGAGGACGATTTGG. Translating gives CASSFRTSGRTIW.

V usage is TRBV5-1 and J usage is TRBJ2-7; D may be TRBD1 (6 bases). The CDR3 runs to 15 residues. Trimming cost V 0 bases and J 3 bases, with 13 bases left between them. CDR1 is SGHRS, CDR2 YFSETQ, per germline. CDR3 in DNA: TGCGCCAGCAGCTTGGGACAGGCGGCCTTCTACGAGCAGTACTTC. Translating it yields CASSLGQAAFYEQYF.

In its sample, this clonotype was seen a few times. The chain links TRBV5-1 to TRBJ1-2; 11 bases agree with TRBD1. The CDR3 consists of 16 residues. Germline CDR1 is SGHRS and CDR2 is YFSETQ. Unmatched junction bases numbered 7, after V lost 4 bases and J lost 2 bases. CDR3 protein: CASSDGQGAPNYGYTF. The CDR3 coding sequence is TGCGCCAGCAGCGATGGACAGGGGGCCCCAAACTATGGCTACACCTTC.

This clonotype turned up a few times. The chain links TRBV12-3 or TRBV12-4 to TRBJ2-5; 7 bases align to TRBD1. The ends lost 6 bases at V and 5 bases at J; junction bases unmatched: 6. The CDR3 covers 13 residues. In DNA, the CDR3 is TGTGCCAGCAGCGGAAACAGGGGTGAGACCCAGTACTTC. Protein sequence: CASSGNRGETQYF.

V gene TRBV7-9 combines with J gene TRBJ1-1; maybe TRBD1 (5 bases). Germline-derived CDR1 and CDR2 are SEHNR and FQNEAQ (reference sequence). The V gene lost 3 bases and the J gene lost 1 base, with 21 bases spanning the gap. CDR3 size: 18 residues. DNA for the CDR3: TGTGCCAGCAGCTTGGGGCAGGGCCGGGGAACGGGGAACACTGAAGCTTTCTTT. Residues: CASSLGQGRGTGNTEAFF.

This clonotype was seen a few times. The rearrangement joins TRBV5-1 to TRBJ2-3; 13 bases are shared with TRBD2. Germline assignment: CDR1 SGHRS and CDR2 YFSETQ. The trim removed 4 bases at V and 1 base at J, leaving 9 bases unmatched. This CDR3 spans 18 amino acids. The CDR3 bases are TGCGCCAGCAGCCAGCAACTAGCGGGAGGGCCCGGCACAGATACGCAGTATTTT. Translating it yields CASSQQLAGGPGTDTQYF. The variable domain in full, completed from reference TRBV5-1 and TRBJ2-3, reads KAGVTQTPRYLIKTRGQQVTLSCSPISGHRSVSWYQQTPGQGLQFLFEYFSETQRNKGNFPGRFSGRQFSNSRSEMNVSTLELGDSALYLCASSQQLAGGPGTDTQYFGPGTRLTVL.

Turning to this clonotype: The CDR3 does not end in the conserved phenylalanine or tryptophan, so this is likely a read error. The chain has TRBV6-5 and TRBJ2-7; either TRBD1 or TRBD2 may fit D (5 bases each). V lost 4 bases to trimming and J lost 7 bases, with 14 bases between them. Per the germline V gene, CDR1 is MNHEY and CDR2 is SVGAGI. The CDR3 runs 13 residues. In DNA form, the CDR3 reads TGTGCCAGCAGTTTCAACGGGGCGAGGGAGCAGTACTTA. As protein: CASSFNGAREQYL.

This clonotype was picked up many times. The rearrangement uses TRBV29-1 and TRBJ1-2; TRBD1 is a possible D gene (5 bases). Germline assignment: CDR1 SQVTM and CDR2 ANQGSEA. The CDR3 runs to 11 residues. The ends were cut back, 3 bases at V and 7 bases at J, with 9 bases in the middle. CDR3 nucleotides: TGCAGCGTTGATGCGAGGGGTGGCTACACCTTC. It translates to CSVDARGGYTF.

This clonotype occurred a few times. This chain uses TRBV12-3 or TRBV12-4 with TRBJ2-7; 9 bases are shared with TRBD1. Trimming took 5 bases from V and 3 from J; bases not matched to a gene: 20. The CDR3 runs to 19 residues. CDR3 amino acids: CASSIRGTGFSVGDYEQYF. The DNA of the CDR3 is TGTGCCAGCAGTATTAGAGGGACAGGGTTTTCTGTCGGGGACTACGAGCAGTACTTC.

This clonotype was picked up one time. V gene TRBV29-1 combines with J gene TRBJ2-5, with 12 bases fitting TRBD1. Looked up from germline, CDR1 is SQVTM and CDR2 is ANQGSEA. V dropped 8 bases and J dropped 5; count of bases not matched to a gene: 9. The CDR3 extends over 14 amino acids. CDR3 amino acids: CSSSWGQGAETQYF. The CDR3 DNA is TGCAGCTCCTCTTGGGGACAGGGGGCGGAGACCCAGTACTTC.

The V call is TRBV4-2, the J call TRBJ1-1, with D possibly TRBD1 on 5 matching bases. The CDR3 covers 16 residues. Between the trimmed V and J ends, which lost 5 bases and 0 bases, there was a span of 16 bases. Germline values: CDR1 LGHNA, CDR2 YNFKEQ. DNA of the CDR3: TGTGCCAGCAGCGAGCCTACCAGGGTTATGAACACTGAAGCTTTCTTT. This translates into CASSEPTRVMNTEAFF.

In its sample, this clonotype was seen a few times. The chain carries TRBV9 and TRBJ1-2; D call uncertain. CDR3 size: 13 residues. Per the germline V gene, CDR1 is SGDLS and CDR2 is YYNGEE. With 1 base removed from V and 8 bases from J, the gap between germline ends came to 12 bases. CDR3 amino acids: CASSVSPGEGYTF. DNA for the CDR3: TGTGCCAGCAGCGTATCGCCCGGCGAAGGCTACACCTTC. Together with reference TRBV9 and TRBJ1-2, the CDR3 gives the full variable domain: DSGVTQTPKHLITATGQRVTLRCSPRSGDLSVYWYQQSLDQGLQFLIQYYNGEERAKGNILERFSAQQFPDLHSELNLSSLELGDSALYFCASSVSPGEGYTFGSGTRLTVV.

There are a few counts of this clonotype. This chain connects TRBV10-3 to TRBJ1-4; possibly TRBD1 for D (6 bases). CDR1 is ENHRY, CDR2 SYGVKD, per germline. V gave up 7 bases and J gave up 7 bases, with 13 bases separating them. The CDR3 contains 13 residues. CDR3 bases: TGTGCCATCAAACAACAGGGATTTGAAAAACTGTTTTTT. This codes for CAIKQQGFEKLFF.

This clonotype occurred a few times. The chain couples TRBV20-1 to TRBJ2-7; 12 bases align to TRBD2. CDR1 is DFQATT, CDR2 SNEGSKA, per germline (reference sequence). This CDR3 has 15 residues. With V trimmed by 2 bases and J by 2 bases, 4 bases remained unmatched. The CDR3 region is CSARWTSGNTYEQYF. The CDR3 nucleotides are TGCAGTGCTAGATGGACTAGCGGGAACACCTACGAGCAGTACTTC.

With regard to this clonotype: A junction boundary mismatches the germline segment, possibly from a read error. As DNA, the CDR3 is TGTGCTAGCAGCCCAAGCGAGGTAGCTCCGGGTGGGGCCAACGTCCTGACTTTC. Amino acid sequence: CASSPSEVAPGGANVLTF. The chain links TRBV7-7 to TRBJ2-6; D gene ambiguous. Looked up from germline, CDR1 is SSHAT and CDR2 is FNYEAQ (reference sequence). CDR3 length: 18 amino acids.